The clone carrying this T cell receptor beta chain appeared once. Per germline, CDR1 SGHTA and CDR2 FQGNSA. The V and J ends lost 5 bases and 3 bases respectively, with 13 bases between them. The CDR3 has 15 residues. Clones were read by immunoSEQ multiplex PCR, and TCRdb kept only the in-frame ones, dropping some. The table records about 25,000 clones, more than 80% of them present only once. The treatment denotes: preoperative locoregional IRX-2 cytokine immunotherapy. These data come from a study of preoperative IRX-2 immunotherapy in early breast cancer. This chain joins TRBV7-2 and TRBJ1-4; D uncertain. Sequenced material: lymph node tissue, taken after IRX-2 immunotherapy. The sequence was obtained from a human donor with breast cancer. This CDR3 reads CASSPYSNPNEKLFF. In nucleotides, the CDR3 is TGTGCCAGCAGCCCCTATAGCAACCCTAATGAAAAACTGTTTTTT.